A selection of T cell receptor beta chains follows, all from one sample in a study of graft-versus-host responses after intestinal transplantation. Their cognate antigens are unknown. Assay: immunoSEQ multiplex PCR; the TCRdb copy retains only in-frame clones and omits some. Among roughly 69,000 clones listed, approximately 91% were seen once. The source material was unstimulated CD8+ T cells sorted from spleen or lymph node cells, sampled before transplant. Every receptor here comes from a human donor who was the organ donor for an intestinal transplant. The CDR3 runs from the conserved cysteine through the conserved F or W. D genes are given only for firm matches. Clone size is stated in some rows and not others, as once, few, many or a class when expanded.

TRBJ1-2 | few | TRBD1 | TRBV4-1 | CASSRDRDRGNGYTF | TGCGCCAGCAGCCGGGACCGGGACAGGGGAAATGGCTACACCTTC
TRBJ2-7 | NA | TRBD1 | TRBV5-4 | CASSSWTGNEQYF | TGTGCCAGCAGCTCCTGGACAGGGAACGAGCAGTACTTC
TRBJ2-7 | NA | NA | TRBV6-5 | CASSSPWGVYEQYF | TGTGCCAGCAGTAGTCCTTGGGGGGTCTACGAGCAGTACTTC
TRBJ2-1 | NA | TRBD2 | TRBV4-3 | CASSQDRGSGSGNEQFF | TGCGCCAGCAGCCAAGATCGAGGAAGCGGGAGTGGGAATGAGCAGTTCTTC
TRBJ1-2 | NA | NA | TRBV27 | CASSLSAGFGYTF | TGTGCCAGCAGTTTATCTGCCGGGTTCGGCTACACCTTC
TRBJ2-1 | NA | NA | TRBV27 | CASSLGGTYNEQFF | TGTGCCAGCAGTTTAGGCGGGACCTACAATGAGCAGTTCTTC
TRBJ2-5 | NA | TRBD1 | TRBV5-6 | CASSLEGQGKETQYF | TGTGCCAGCAGCTTGGAGGGACAGGGGAAGGAGACCCAGTACTTC
TRBJ2-1 | NA | TRBD1 | TRBV15 | CATSRVRVGQGGEQFF | TGTGCCACCAGCAGAGTCCGGGTGGGACAGGGGGGTGAGCAGTTCTTC
TRBJ2-1 | once | TRBD2 | TRBV4-2 | CASSQTSGRFDEQFF | TGTGCCAGCAGCCAAACTAGCGGGAGGTTCGATGAGCAGTTCTTC
TRBJ2-1 | NA | NA | TRBV5-1 | CASSRGGAISYNEQFF | TGCGCCAGCAGCCGAGGTGGGGCGATCTCCTACAATGAGCAGTTCTTC
TRBJ2-7 | NA | TRBD2 | TRBV27 | CASSLSPAGGSYEQYF | TGTGCCAGCAGTTTATCCCCAGCGGGAGGTTCCTACGAGCAGTACTTC
TRBJ1-1 | once | NA | TRBV20-1 | CSAFGGTEAFF | TGCAGTGCTTTCGGGGGGACTGAAGCTTTCTTT
TRBJ1-4 | NA | NA | TRBV7-3 | CATLTDSANEKLFF | TGTGCCACCCTAACCGACAGCGCAAATGAAAAACTGTTTTTT
TRBJ1-6 | NA | TRBD1 | TRBV13 | CASSLTGGVSSPLHF | TGTGCCAGCAGCTTAACAGGGGGCGTAAGTTCACCCCTCCACTTT
TRBJ1-2 | once | NA | TRBV11-2 | CASSEGGGYGYTF | TGTGCCAGCAGCGAGGGAGGGGGGTATGGCTACACCTTC
TRBJ2-1 | NA | NA | TRBV7-9 | CASSRWGGYSYNEQFF | TGTGCCAGCAGCCGATGGGGGGGCTACTCCTACAATGAGCAGTTCTTC
TRBJ2-1 | few | NA | TRBV5-6 | CASSLGDNEQFF | TGTGCCAGCAGCTTAGGAGACAATGAGCAGTTCTTC
TRBJ2-3 | NA | NA | TRBV27 | CASSTLRLVPQYF | TGTGCCAGCAGTACGCTGAGGTTGGTCCCGCAGTATTTT
TRBJ1-5 | NA | TRBD1 | TRBV10-2 | CASSEGQEYSNQPQHF | TGCGCCAGCAGTGAGGGACAGGAGTATAGCAATCAGCCCCAGCATTTT